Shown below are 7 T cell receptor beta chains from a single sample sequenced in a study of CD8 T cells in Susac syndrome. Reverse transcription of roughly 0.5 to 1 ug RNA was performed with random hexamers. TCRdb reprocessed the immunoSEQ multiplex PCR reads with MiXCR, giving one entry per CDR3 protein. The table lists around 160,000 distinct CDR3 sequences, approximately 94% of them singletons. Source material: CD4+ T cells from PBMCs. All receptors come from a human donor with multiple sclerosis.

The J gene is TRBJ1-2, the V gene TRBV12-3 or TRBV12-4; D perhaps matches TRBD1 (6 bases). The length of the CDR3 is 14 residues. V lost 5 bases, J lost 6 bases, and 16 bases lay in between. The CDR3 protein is CASSLQNRDHGYTF. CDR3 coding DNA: TGTGCCAGCAGTCTTCAGAACAGGGACCATGGCTACACCTTC.

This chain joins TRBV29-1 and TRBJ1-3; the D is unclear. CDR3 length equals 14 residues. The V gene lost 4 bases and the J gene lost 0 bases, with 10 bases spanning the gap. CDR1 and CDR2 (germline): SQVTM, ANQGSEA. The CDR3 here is CSVGPRSSGNTIYF. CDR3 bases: TGCAGCGTTGGCCCCAGAAGCTCTGGAAACACCATATATTTT.

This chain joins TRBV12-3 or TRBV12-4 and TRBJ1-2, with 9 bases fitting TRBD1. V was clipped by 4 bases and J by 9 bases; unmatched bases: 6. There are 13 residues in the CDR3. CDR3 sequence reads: CASSWTGDSRYTF. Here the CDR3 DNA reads TGTGCCAGCAGTTGGACAGGGGACAGTCGCTACACCTTC.

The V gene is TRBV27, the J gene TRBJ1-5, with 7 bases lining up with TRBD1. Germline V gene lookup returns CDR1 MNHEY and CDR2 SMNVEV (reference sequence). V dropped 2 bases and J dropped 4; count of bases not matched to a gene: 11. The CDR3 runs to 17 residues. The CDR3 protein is CASSLNGWDSPNQPQHF. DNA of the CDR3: TGTGCCAGCAGTTTAAACGGCTGGGACAGCCCAAATCAGCCCCAGCATTTT.

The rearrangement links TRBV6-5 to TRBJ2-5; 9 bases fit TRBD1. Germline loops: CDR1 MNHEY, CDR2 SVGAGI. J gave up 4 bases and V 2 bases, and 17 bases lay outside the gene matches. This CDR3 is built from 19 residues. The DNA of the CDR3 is TGTGCCAGCAGTTACACGGGGTTAACCGGACAGGGGCCTTTAGAGACCCAGTACTTC. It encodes CASSYTGLTGQGPLETQYF.

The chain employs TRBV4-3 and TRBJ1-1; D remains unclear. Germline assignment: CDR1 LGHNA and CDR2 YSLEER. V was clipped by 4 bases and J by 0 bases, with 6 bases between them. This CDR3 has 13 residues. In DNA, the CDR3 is TGCGCCAGCAGCCCTCGGTTGAACACTGAAGCTTTCTTT. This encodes CASSPRLNTEAFF.

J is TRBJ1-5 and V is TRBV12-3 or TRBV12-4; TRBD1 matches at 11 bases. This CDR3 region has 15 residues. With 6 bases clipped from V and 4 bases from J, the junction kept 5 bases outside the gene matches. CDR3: CASREGQGDNQPQHF. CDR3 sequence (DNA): TGTGCCAGCAGGGAGGGACAGGGGGATAATCAGCCCCAGCATTTT.